This paragraph reports one TCR beta chain. The data stem from a study of identical twins. From the 5' RACE reads, TCRdb called clonotypes with MiXCR, one entry per CDR3 protein. The data show under 300,000 distinct CDR3 sequences, with over 13% seen just once and 8.8% held by the top ten. Germline values: CDR1 SQVTM, CDR2 ANQGSEA. This CDR3 has 13 amino acids. Trimming took off 4 bases at V and 0 bases at J, with 8 bases between the two ends. The genes are TRBV29-1 and TRBJ2-3; D remains unclear. The sample consisted of memory (CD45RO+) T cells sorted from blood. This TCR was recovered from a woman between 18 and 29 years old in good health. As DNA, the CDR3 is TGCAGCGTTGTGAGTGCTAGCACAGATACGCAGTATTTT. Amino acids: CSVVSASTDTQYF.